This entry lists 16 T cell receptor beta chains sequenced from one sample in a study of human T cells and chemical hapten exposure (dated by TCRdb to about 2021). The time point label, read with the paper, signifies: pre-sensitization, week 0. This specimen's treatment or condition label, interpreted: therapeutic diphenylcyclopropenone sensitization with weekly scalp DPC. The protocol used for the library was RACE. Sequencing used a NextSeq 500. TCRdb reprocessing: public reads trimmed at Q25 with fastp, clones called with MiXCR, in-frame beta chains kept. Rows merge per CDR3 protein into single entries with the most common DNA and genes. This sample is represented by tens of thousands of distinct CDR3 sequences; roughly 9.8% of them were singletons. The top ten constitute around 10% of the sample. The sequenced sample was whole blood, obtained in connection with sensitization to the hapten diphenylcyclopropenone (DPC). These receptors were collected from a man in his forties with alopecia areata. Some clones in this sample may be carry-over from other donors' samples.

The genes are TRBV16 and TRBJ1-5; D possibly corresponds to TRBD1 (6 bases). CDR3 size: 14 residues. Trimming cost V 6 bases and J 1 base, with 10 bases left between them. Germline V gives CDR1 KGHSY, CDR2 FQNENV. The chain's CDR3 is CASRQGTSNQPQHF. The CDR3 DNA reads TGTGCCAGCAGACAGGGAACGAGCAATCAGCCCCAGCATTTT.

On this clonotype itself: This may come from a read error, since a much larger clone is one base off. The rearrangement joins TRBV6-1 to TRBJ2-6; tentative D call: TRBD1 (5 bases). The CDR3 is 16 amino acids. Germline V gene lookup returns CDR1 MNHNS and CDR2 SASEGT. V lost 6 bases and J lost 2, with 14 bases in between. CDR3 amino acids: CASRVPRETGANVLTF. DNA of the CDR3: TGTGCCAGCAGGGTTCCCAGGGAAACTGGGGCCAACGTCCTGACTTTC.

The genes are TRBV4-3 and TRBJ2-3; unclear D gene. This CDR3 region has 12 residues. V lost 0 bases, J lost 6 bases, and 4 bases lay in between. CDR1 and CDR2 (germline): LGHNA, YSLEER. The CDR3 loop is CASSQDGDTQYF. The CDR3, as DNA: TGCGCCAGCAGCCAAGATGGGGATACGCAGTATTTT.

This clonotype appeared many times. The chain has TRBV30 and TRBJ1-1; D is unclear. Trimming shortened V by 0 bases and J by 3 bases, and 8 bases separated the two germline ends. The CDR3 length is 13 residues. Germline values: CDR1 GTSNPN, CDR2 SVGIG (reference sequence). CDR3 nucleotides: TGTGCCTGGAGTGTAGCGGGCTACACTGAAGCTTTCTTT. It specifies CAWSVAGYTEAFF.

CDR3 coding DNA: TGTGCCAGCAGTAAAGACATGAACACTGAAGCTTTCTTT. Protein: CASSKDMNTEAFF. The gene calls are TRBV6-4 and TRBJ1-1; the D is unclear. This CDR3 is built from 13 residues. The germline V gene encodes CDR1 MRHNA and CDR2 SNTAGT. The germline V and J ends were trimmed by 5 bases and 0 bases, with 7 bases remaining between them.

This clonotype turned up a few times. The chain recombines TRBV27 with TRBJ1-4; unclear D gene. This CDR3 region has 15 residues. Germline lookup yields CDR1 MNHEY and CDR2 SMNVEV (reference sequence). Trimming took 5 bases from V and 6 from J, leaving 16 bases between them. The CDR3 DNA follows: TGTGCCAGCAGTATTATAAGGGCAGAGTATGAAAAACTGTTTTTT. This translates into CASSIIRAEYEKLFF.

This clonotype was seen at least ten times. The chain employs TRBV2 and TRBJ1-1; D remains unclear. Trimming shortened V by 3 bases and J by 0 bases, and 11 bases separated the two germline ends. Germline V lookup: CDR1 SNHLY, CDR2 FYNNEI. There are 15 residues in the CDR3. CDR3 sequence reads: CASSERGDLNTEAFF. The DNA for the CDR3 is TGTGCCAGCAGTGAGCGAGGAGACCTGAACACTGAAGCTTTCTTT.

The CDR3 region has the DNA TGTGCCAGCAGTTACTCGACAGACTATGGCTACACCTTC. Its translation: CASSYSTDYGYTF. The V call is TRBV6-5, the J call TRBJ1-2; perhaps TRBD1 as D (5 bases). The CDR3 is made up of 13 amino acids. Germline CDR1 is MNHEY and CDR2 is SVGAGI. V lost 0 bases and J lost 3, with 5 bases in between.

V usage is TRBV20-1 and J usage is TRBJ2-7; 11 bases are shared with TRBD2. Germline lookup yields CDR1 DFQATT and CDR2 SNEGSKA (reference sequence). Unmatched junction bases numbered 4, after V lost 1 base and J lost 2 bases. CDR3 size: 15 residues. CDR3 sequence (DNA): TGCAGTGCTAGAGTTGGGGGACTAGCGGCCTACGAGCAGTACTTC. This encodes CSARVGGLAAYEQYF.

This clonotype was seen ten or more times. The V and J genes are TRBV5-7 and TRBJ2-1, with 11 bases fitting TRBD2. TRBV5-7 has ORF status, its function being uncertain. This CDR3 spans 18 amino acids. After removal of 4 bases from V and 8 bases from J, the junction contained 17 bases not matched to a gene. The CDR3 DNA is TGTGCCAGCAGCCCGGATGGACTAGCGGGCCACCAACCCCATGAGCAGTTCTTC. Translating gives CASSPDGLAGHQPHEQFF.

In its sample, this clonotype was seen many times. V is TRBV4-3 and J is TRBJ2-7; 12 bases are shared with TRBD2. J lost 3 bases, V lost 0 bases, and 9 bases had no gene match. This CDR3 region has 18 residues. Per the germline V gene, CDR1 is LGHNA and CDR2 is YSLEER. In DNA form, the CDR3 reads TGCGCCAGCAGCCAAGATCCGCCTAGCGGGAGGGGGAACTACGAGCAGTACTTC. Translating it yields CASSQDPPSGRGNYEQYF.

This clonotype was seen many times. The gene calls are TRBV6-2 or TRBV6-3 and TRBJ1-5; no firm D call. The CDR3 has 14 amino acids. V gave up 2 bases and J gave up 5 bases, with 10 bases separating them. In germline, CDR1 is MNHEY, CDR2 SVGEGT. CDR3 DNA: TGTGCCAGCAGTTACGAACAGAACTATCAGCCCCAGCATTTT. Its translation: CASSYEQNYQPQHF.

This clonotype appeared a few times. The rearrangement uses TRBV7-3 and TRBJ2-1; 10 bases are shared with TRBD2. Germline V gene sequence: CDR1 SGHTA, CDR2 FQGTGA. The CDR3 length is 17 residues. Losses at the gene ends were 5 bases for V and 2 bases for J; bases not matched to a gene: 9. The CDR3 nucleotides read TGTGCCAGCAGCCCCACCCCACTAGCGGGGACCTACAATGAGCAGTTCTTC. This encodes CASSPTPLAGTYNEQFF.

This clonotype was recorded a few times. This CDR3 is CAIRTGGEDEQYF. CDR3 bases: TGTGCCATCAGGACAGGGGGCGAGGACGAGCAGTACTTC. The chain employs TRBV10-3 and TRBJ2-7; 10 bases are shared with TRBD1. This CDR3 spans 13 amino acids. Germline trimming cut 6 bases from V and 5 bases from J; bases unmatched to any gene: 4. Germline V gene lookup returns CDR1 ENHRY and CDR2 SYGVKD.

Ten or more counts support this clonotype. The chain recombines TRBV6-2 or TRBV6-3 with TRBJ1-5; D unclear. V lost 4 bases and J lost 1, with 11 bases in between. The CDR3 is made up of 15 amino acids. CDR1 MNHEY and CDR2 SVGEGT come from the germline V gene. In DNA, the CDR3 is TGTGCCAGCAGTTCTCGGGCCAGAAGCAATCAGCCCCAGCATTTT. This sequence encodes CASSSRARSNQPQHF.

On this clonotype: A much larger clone differs by one base, so this may be a read error. As the CDR3 is not closed by the conserved phenylalanine or tryptophan, this likely results from a read error. This chain links TRBV12-3 or TRBV12-4 with TRBJ2-2, with TRBD1 identical over 7 bases. The CDR3 loop spans 14 amino acids. Trimming cost V 8 bases and J 0 bases; bases outside gene matches: 3. The CDR3 spells CASAGTANTGELFL. CDR3 nucleotide sequence: TGTGCCAGCGCCGGGACAGCGAACACCGGGGAGCTGTTTTTA.